These T cell receptor beta chains were read from a single sample in a study of CD8 T cells in ankylosing spondylitis. Each CDR3 protein gets one entry after TCRdb re-called the 5' RACE reads with MiXCR. The sample contains roughly 700,000 distinct CDR3 sequences, under 20% of which appear only once. Material for sequencing was blood, either unsorted or a sorted T cell fraction (not recorded which). These TCRs come from a male donor with ankylosing spondylitis. Each CDR3 is given with its conserved first and last residue. D genes are given only for firm matches. Clone size is not always given. Where it is, it says once, few, many or a class for expanded clones.

TRBJ1-1 | TRBV20-1 | - | - | CSAVGHLNTEAFF | TGCAGTGCGGTCGGGCACTTGAACACTGAAGCTTTCTTT
TRBJ2-3 | TRBV9 | - | - | CASSARGPGGGAQYF | TGTGCCAGCAGCGCAAGAGGGCCAGGAGGGGGTGCGCAGTATTTT
TRBJ1-1 | TRBV18 | - | - | CASSHYDSTNTEAFF | TGTGCCAGCTCGCACTATGACAGCACGAACACTGAAGCTTTCTTT
TRBJ1-1 | TRBV12-3/TRBV12-4 | once | TRBD1 | CASSLVGQGITRDTEAFF | TGTGCCAGCAGTTTAGTGGGACAGGGGATAACGCGAGACACTGAAGCTTTCTTT
TRBJ2-7 | TRBV20-1 | few | TRBD1 | CSGQGFTGGWDEQYF | TGCAGTGGTCAGGGCTTCACAGGGGGCTGGGACGAGCAGTACTTC
TRBJ1-1 | TRBV7-9 | few | - | CASSLAFRTEAFF | TGTGCCAGCAGCTTAGCGTTTCGGACTGAAGCTTTCTTT
TRBJ2-5 | TRBV12-3/TRBV12-4 | few | TRBD2 | CASTYFRREGEETQYF | TGTGCCAGCACCTATTTCCGGCGGGAGGGGGAAGAGACCCAGTACTTC
TRBJ1-1 | TRBV20-1 | - | TRBD1 | CSARQGVGEAFF | TGCAGTGCTAGACAGGGGGTGGGTGAAGCTTTCTTT
TRBJ2-2 | TRBV29-1 | - | TRBD2 | CSLLAGDTGELFF | TGCAGCCTACTAGCGGGAGACACCGGGGAGCTGTTTTTT
TRBJ2-1 | TRBV7-2 | few | - | CASSFWSWEQFF | TGTGCCAGCAGCTTCTGGTCTTGGGAGCAGTTCTTC
TRBJ1-3 | TRBV10-3 | - | - | CAISGGPSSGNTIYF | TGTGCCATCAGTGGAGGCCCCAGCTCTGGAAACACCATATATTTT
TRBJ1-1 | TRBV27 | - | - | CASSPLGTVNTEAFF | TGTGCCAGCAGTCCCCTAGGGACGGTGAACACTGAAGCTTTCTTT
TRBJ2-1 | TRBV19 | - | - | CASTPRGQSYNEQFF | TGTGCCAGTACCCCGCGAGGACAGTCCTACAATGAGCAGTTCTTC
TRBJ2-1 | TRBV20-1 | many | TRBD2 | CSARPTGTKTPSWFF | TGCAGTGCTAGACCGACCGGGACTAAAACCCCTTCTTGGTTCTTC
TRBJ2-3 | TRBV20-1 | - | - | CSAAHRGTAEDTQYF | TGCAGTGCGGCCCACCGGGGGACAGCGGAAGATACGCAGTATTTT
TRBJ2-7 | TRBV20-1 | few | - | CSARPVEEQYF | TGCAGTGCTAGACCAGTAGAGGAGCAGTACTTC
TRBJ1-1 | TRBV6-2/TRBV6-3 | few | - | CASTPWKWQANTEAFF | TGTGCCAGCACCCCTTGGAAATGGCAGGCGAACACTGAAGCTTTCTTT
TRBJ2-5 | TRBV7-3 | few | - | CASSLTSFQTQYF | TGTGCCAGCAGCTTGACTAGTTTCCAGACCCAGTACTTC
TRBJ2-5 | TRBV7-9 | few | - | CASRLPTQETQYF | TGTGCCAGCAGGTTACCGACGCAAGAGACCCAGTACTTC
TRBJ2-5 | TRBV28 | few | TRBD2 | CASSPTSGSHDETQYF | TGTGCCAGCAGCCCAACTAGCGGGAGTCATGATGAGACCCAGTACTTC
TRBJ2-5 | TRBV5-1 | - | - | CASGNRGGETQYF | TGCGCCAGCGGAAACAGGGGGGGAGAGACCCAGTACTTC
TRBJ2-7 | TRBV7-8 | once | - | CASSLPGTLSYEQYF | TGTGCCAGCAGCTTGCCCGGGACGCTTTCCTACGAGCAGTACTTC
TRBJ2-1 | TRBV11-3 | - | - | CASSDVSGSDEQFF | TGTGCCAGCAGCGACGTCTCAGGGTCGGATGAGCAGTTCTTC
TRBJ2-7 | TRBV5-1 | - | TRBD2 | CASSLARGLAGGPIHEQYF | TGCGCCAGCAGCTTGGCTCGCGGGCTAGCGGGAGGGCCTATCCACGAGCAGTACTTC
TRBJ2-5 | TRBV7-9 | - | TRBD1 | CASSLTGTGLETQYF | TGTGCCAGCAGCTTAACCGGGACAGGGTTAGAGACCCAGTACTTC
TRBJ1-2 | TRBV12-3/TRBV12-4 | - | - | CASSLTGDGLPYGYTF | TGTGCCAGCAGTTTAACTGGGGACGGCTTACCCTATGGCTACACCTTC
TRBJ1-1 | TRBV15 | - | - | CATSRDKNTEAFF | TGTGCCACCAGCAGAGACAAGAACACTGAAGCTTTCTTT
TRBJ2-7 | TRBV12-3/TRBV12-4 | - | - | CASSTGGASSYEQYF | TGTGCCAGCAGCACCGGCGGGGCAAGCTCCTACGAGCAGTACTTC
TRBJ1-2 | TRBV5-1 | few | - | CASSFSTDPNYGYTF | TGCGCCAGCAGCTTTTCGACAGACCCGAACTATGGCTACACCTTC
TRBJ1-5 | TRBV5-5 | - | TRBD1 | CASSFTGTGASNQPQHF | TGTGCCAGCAGCTTCACTGGGACAGGGGCTTCCAATCAGCCCCAGCATTTT
TRBJ1-4 | TRBV29-1 | - | - | CSVEVVGGQANEKLFF | TGCAGCGTTGAAGTGGTCGGCGGGCAGGCTAATGAAAAACTGTTTTTT
TRBJ2-5 | TRBV20-1 | - | - | CSAPDRRIQETQYF | TGCAGTGCTCCCGACAGGCGAATCCAAGAGACCCAGTACTTC
TRBJ2-5 | TRBV4-3 | - | - | CASSQDWPEETQYF | TGCGCCAGCAGCCAAGATTGGCCTGAGGAGACCCAGTACTTC
TRBJ1-6 | TRBV29-1 | many | TRBD1 | CSVGQGDNSPLHF | TGCAGCGTTGGACAGGGGGATAATTCACCCCTCCACTTT
TRBJ2-1 | TRBV7-3 | few | - | CASSRESGVYNEQFF | TGTGCCAGCAGCCGGGAGTCCGGGGTTTACAATGAGCAGTTCTTC
TRBJ2-7 | TRBV14 | - | - | CASSQSSHYEQYF | TGTGCCAGCAGCCAATCTAGCCACTACGAGCAGTACTTC